A selection of T cell receptor beta chains follows, all from one sample in a study of blood T cell repertoires in COVID-19. This table comes from immunoSEQ multiplex PCR, and its TCRdb copy is limited to in-frame clones, with some not included. The sample holds roughly 340,000 clones, around 91% seen once. The material sequenced was PBMCs or T cells enriched from blood (not recorded which). These receptors came from a man aged 18-30 years who had recovered from COVID-19. Each CDR3 is given with its conserved first and last residue. The D gene is left open where the match is weak. Clone sizes are given selectively: once, few, many, or a class where the clone is expanded.

J | size | D | V | CDR3 | DNA
TRBJ1-3 | NA | NA | TRBV4-1 | CASSLSSGTQGNTIYF | TGCGCCAGCAGCCTCTCATCCGGGACACAAGGAAACACCATATATTTT
TRBJ2-7 | NA | TRBD2 | TRBV7-9 | CASSWEGPNEQYF | TGTGCCAGCAGCTGGGAGGGACCTAACGAGCAGTACTTC
TRBJ1-6 | few | TRBD1 | TRBV6-6 | CASSLRRQGGTYNSPLHF | TGTGCCAGCAGTCTCCGACGACAGGGTGGGACCTATAATTCACCCCTCCACTTT
TRBJ1-1 | NA | TRBD1 | TRBV12-3/TRBV12-4 | CASRGDRAEAFF | TGTGCCAGCAGAGGGGACAGGGCTGAAGCTTTCTTT
TRBJ2-1 | NA | TRBD1 | TRBV7-2 | CASSFDRGGVNEQFF | TGTGCCAGCAGCTTCGACAGGGGTGGGGTCAATGAGCAGTTCTTC
TRBJ1-1 | NA | TRBD1 | TRBV19 | CASKRTGDAEAFF | TGTGCCAGTAAGCGGACAGGGGACGCTGAAGCTTTCTTT
TRBJ2-3 | NA | NA | TRBV4-1 | CASSQDVWPGNTQYF | TGCGCCAGCAGCCAAGATGTATGGCCAGGGAATACGCAGTATTTT
TRBJ1-5 | NA | NA | TRBV30 | CAWSPSRDQPQHF | TGTGCCTGGTCCCCGTCGAGGGATCAGCCCCAGCATTTT
TRBJ2-1 | NA | TRBD2 | TRBV4-1 | CASSQFFPSGRFTFF | TGCGCCAGCAGCCAGTTTTTCCCTAGCGGGAGATTTACGTTCTTC
TRBJ2-1 | NA | TRBD1 | TRBV6-5 | CASSNQPNRGSFF | TGTGCCAGCAGTAACCAGCCGAACAGGGGGTCGTTCTTC
TRBJ2-1 | NA | TRBD2 | TRBV7-9 | CASSLDGRGEQFF | TGTGCCAGCAGCTTGGACGGGAGGGGTGAGCAGTTCTTC
TRBJ1-1 | NA | TRBD1 | TRBV18 | CASSSRDRPTEAFF | TGTGCCAGCTCAAGCCGGGACAGGCCGACTGAAGCTTTCTTT
TRBJ1-1 | NA | NA | TRBV4-1 | CASSQVQDRRLNTEAFF | TGCGCCAGCAGCCAAGTTCAGGACAGAAGGCTAAACACTGAAGCTTTCTTT
TRBJ2-2 | NA | NA | TRBV4-2 | CASSQALLAGELFF | TGTGCCAGCAGCCAGGCCCTTCTCGCCGGGGAGCTGTTTTTT
TRBJ2-7 | NA | TRBD2 | TRBV28 | CASSLAGVYEQYF | TGTGCCAGCAGTTTAGCGGGAGTCTACGAGCAGTACTTC
TRBJ1-1 | NA | TRBD1 | TRBV7-9 | CASSPRDREAFF | TGTGCCAGCAGCCCCCGGGACAGAGAAGCTTTCTTT
TRBJ2-2 | once | NA | TRBV27 | CASSLSFRATGELFF | TGTGCCAGCAGTTTATCGTTCAGGGCCACCGGGGAGCTGTTTTTT
TRBJ1-1 | NA | NA | TRBV9 | CASSVRGNTEAFF | TGTGCCAGCAGCGTAAGGGGGAACACTGAAGCTTTCTTT
TRBJ2-1 | NA | TRBD2 | TRBV12-5 | CASGSRVGGRRVEQFF | TGTGCTAGTGGTTCAAGGGTAGGCGGGAGGAGGGTTGAGCAGTTCTTC
TRBJ2-1 | NA | TRBD2 | TRBV6-5 | CASIRLAGGGDEQFF | TGTGCCAGCATTAGACTAGCGGGAGGGGGTGATGAGCAGTTCTTC
TRBJ2-1 | NA | TRBD1 | TRBV18 | CASSPPSRTGSSYNEQFF | TGTGCCAGCTCACCGCCCTCTCGGACAGGGTCTTCCTACAATGAGCAGTTCTTC
TRBJ1-5 | NA | NA | TRBV6-5 | CASSYSLRSNQPQHF | TGTGCCAGCAGTTACTCACTGAGGAGCAATCAGCCCCAGCATTTT
TRBJ1-1 | NA | NA | TRBV29-1 | CSVNLRGVNTEAFF | TGCAGCGTTAACCTCAGGGGAGTCAACACTGAAGCTTTCTTT
TRBJ2-7 | NA | TRBD1 | TRBV5-4 | CASSNPGQGFYEQYF | TGTGCCAGCAGCAATCCGGGACAGGGTTTTTACGAGCAGTACTTC
TRBJ2-3 | NA | TRBD2 | TRBV24-1 | CATSDRSGTSGRDTQYF | TGTGCCACCAGTGACCGGTCCGGGACTAGCGGGAGAGATACGCAGTATTTT
TRBJ1-5 | NA | TRBD1 | TRBV6-2/TRBV6-3 | CASSPRGQGSNQPQHF | TGTGCCAGCAGCCCGCGGGGACAGGGAAGCAATCAGCCCCAGCATTTT
TRBJ2-3 | NA | TRBD2 | TRBV4-2 | CASSQDLFASGSSSTDTQYF | TGTGCCAGCAGCCAAGACCTGTTTGCTAGCGGGTCATCTAGCACAGATACGCAGTATTTT
TRBJ2-1 | NA | TRBD1 | TRBV27 | CASSRDRGGNEQFF | TGTGCCAGCAGCCGGGACAGGGGTGGCAATGAGCAGTTCTTC
TRBJ1-1 | few | NA | TRBV6-2/TRBV6-3 | CASSGPGLNTEAFF | TGTGCCAGCAGTGGCCCGGGATTGAACACTGAAGCTTTCTTT
TRBJ1-2 | NA | TRBD1 | TRBV5-1 | CASSYVPGQGQGGYTF | TGCGCCAGCAGCTACGTCCCGGGACAGGGGCAAGGGGGCTACACCTTC
TRBJ1-1 | NA | TRBD1 | TRBV5-5 | CASTWGQAKNTEAFF | TGTGCCAGCACTTGGGGACAGGCGAAGAACACTGAAGCTTTCTTT
TRBJ2-7 | NA | TRBD2 | TRBV19 | CASSTLAGVGEQYF | TGTGCCAGTAGTACCCTAGCGGGAGTAGGCGAGCAGTACTTC
TRBJ2-1 | NA | NA | TRBV5-1 | CASCGVHNEQFF | TGCGCCAGCTGCGGGGTACACAATGAGCAGTTCTTC
TRBJ1-1 | NA | NA | TRBV7-2 | CASSLAGRGNTEAFF | TGTGCCAGCAGCTTAGCGGGCAGGGGAAACACTGAAGCTTTCTTT
TRBJ1-2 | once | NA | TRBV2 | CASSASDGYTF | TGTGCCAGCAGTGCGAGTGATGGCTACACCTTC
TRBJ2-2 | NA | NA | TRBV2 | CASSVRNTGELFF | TGTGCCAGCAGTGTTAGGAACACCGGGGAGCTGTTTTTT
TRBJ2-7 | NA | TRBD1 | TRBV19 | CASSPGQGVLYEQYF | TGTGCCAGTAGCCCGGGACAGGGGGTTCTCTACGAGCAGTACTTC
TRBJ2-5 | NA | NA | TRBV6-5 | CASSDAGVGETQYF | TGTGCCAGCAGCGATGCAGGTGTCGGAGAGACCCAGTACTTC
TRBJ2-7 | NA | NA | TRBV5-6 | CASSYTYEQYF | TGTGCCAGCAGCTACACCTACGAGCAGTACTTC
TRBJ2-7 | NA | TRBD2 | TRBV6-5 | CASTRERGAYEQYF | TGTGCCAGCACCAGGGAGCGGGGGGCCTACGAGCAGTACTTC
TRBJ2-7 | NA | NA | TRBV3-1/TRBV3-2 | CASSQVYGNEQYF | TGTGCCAGCAGCCAAGTGTACGGGAACGAGCAGTACTTC
TRBJ1-2 | NA | NA | TRBV28 | CASTPGGWGNGYTF | TGTGCCAGCACCCCCGGGGGGTGGGGCAACGGCTACACCTTC
TRBJ1-2 | NA | TRBD1 | TRBV29-1 | CSARTGGANYGYTF | TGCAGCGCCCGGACAGGGGGCGCCAACTATGGCTACACCTTC
TRBJ2-3 | NA | NA | TRBV29-1 | CSVQRGGTDTQYF | TGCAGCGTCCAACGGGGAGGCACAGATACGCAGTATTTT
TRBJ1-4 | once | NA | TRBV27 | CASSLYNSREKLFF | TGTGCCAGCAGCCTTTATAATAGCCGAGAAAAACTGTTTTTT
TRBJ1-6 | NA | TRBD1 | TRBV28 | CATSGQGNSPLHF | TGTGCCACCTCGGGACAGGGTAACTCACCCCTCCACTTT
TRBJ1-2 | NA | NA | TRBV18 | CASSPRELGGLSYGYTF | TGTGCCAGCTCACCCCGAGAGCTCGGGGGGCTGTCCTATGGCTACACCTTC
TRBJ2-5 | NA | NA | TRBV15 | CATSRDVGDEETQYF | TGTGCCACCAGCAGAGATGTCGGAGATGAAGAGACCCAGTACTTC
TRBJ1-2 | NA | NA | TRBV3-1/TRBV3-2 | CASSQGVEAGGYTF | TGTGCCAGCAGCCAAGGGGTGGAGGCAGGCGGCTACACCTTC
TRBJ2-1 | NA | NA | TRBV2 | CASSVEGGEQFF | TGTGCCAGCAGTGTCGAAGGGGGTGAGCAGTTCTTC
TRBJ1-5 | NA | NA | TRBV7-9 | CASSLGASNQPQHF | TGTGCCAGCAGCTTAGGGGCTTCCAATCAGCCCCAGCATTTT
TRBJ1-5 | once | TRBD1 | TRBV19 | CASSGDRGRVGNQPQHF | TGTGCCAGTAGCGGGGACAGGGGGCGAGTCGGCAATCAGCCCCAGCATTTT
TRBJ1-1 | NA | NA | TRBV7-9 | CASSLVLPGVEAFF | TGTGCCAGCAGCTTAGTTCTCCCCGGGGTAGAAGCTTTCTTT
TRBJ2-7 | NA | NA | TRBV28 | CATERVAGLSYEQYF | TGTGCCACCGAGAGGGTGGCGGGGCTTTCCTACGAGCAGTACTTC
TRBJ2-7 | NA | TRBD2 | TRBV20-1 | CSGGREYEQYF | TGCAGTGGCGGGAGAGAATACGAGCAGTACTTC
TRBJ1-1 | NA | NA | TRBV27 | CASSFGQWDTEAFF | TGTGCCAGCAGTTTTGGACAGTGGGACACTGAAGCTTTCTTT